Listed below are T cell receptor beta chains from one sample, sequenced in a study of T cells after yellow fever vaccination. Via MiXCR, TCRdb re-called the 5' RACE reads, giving one row per CDR3 protein. The sample has 150,000 to 200,000 distinct CDR3 sequences; about 11% are singletons. This sample comprised CD8+ T cells sorted from PBMCs, obtained 15 days after the yellow fever booster vaccination. The source of these receptors is a man between 18 and 29 years old who received the YFV17D yellow fever vaccine. Both conserved end residues are part of each CDR3. The D gene is left open where the match is weak. Clone size appears in some rows only: once, few, many, or a class for an expanded clone.

J gene: TRBJ2-5
D gene: -
clone size: -
V gene: TRBV6-7
CDR3 protein: CASSYRDFQETQYF
CDR3 DNA: TGTGCCAGCAGTTACAGGGACTTCCAAGAGACCCAGTACTTC

J gene: TRBJ2-2
D gene: TRBD1
clone size: -
V gene: TRBV5-4
CDR3 protein: CASSPGTGPGGELFF
CDR3 DNA: TGTGCCAGCAGCCCCGGGACAGGGCCTGGCGGGGAGCTGTTTTTT

J gene: TRBJ1-2
D gene: -
clone size: few
V gene: TRBV20-1
CDR3 protein: CSARDLREVPYGYTF
CDR3 DNA: TGCAGTGCTAGAGATCTCCGAGAGGTCCCCTATGGCTACACCTTC

J gene: TRBJ2-3
D gene: -
clone size: -
V gene: TRBV12-3/TRBV12-4
CDR3 protein: CASSFVGTGGQYF
CDR3 DNA: TGTGCCAGCAGTTTTGTGGGGACCGGCGGGCAGTATTTT

J gene: TRBJ1-1
D gene: -
clone size: many
V gene: TRBV27
CDR3 protein: CASSLSGATEAFF
CDR3 DNA: TGTGCCAGCAGTTTATCCGGGGCCACTGAAGCTTTCTTT

J gene: TRBJ1-2
D gene: -
clone size: -
V gene: TRBV2
CDR3 protein: CARAGDDYGYTF
CDR3 DNA: TGTGCCAGGGCAGGAGACGACTATGGCTACACCTTC

J gene: TRBJ2-7
D gene: -
clone size: few
V gene: TRBV4-1
CDR3 protein: CASSQEEVSYEQYF
CDR3 DNA: TGCGCCAGCAGCCAAGAAGAGGTATCCTACGAGCAGTACTTC

J gene: TRBJ2-7
D gene: TRBD1
clone size: -
V gene: TRBV15
CDR3 protein: CATSRESQGAEQYF
CDR3 DNA: TGTGCCACCAGCAGAGAGTCCCAGGGGGCTGAGCAGTACTTC

J gene: TRBJ1-2
D gene: TRBD1
clone size: many
V gene: TRBV29-1
CDR3 protein: CSVKGQGRFDGYTF
CDR3 DNA: TGCAGCGTCAAGGGACAGGGACGGTTTGATGGCTACACCTTC

J gene: TRBJ2-1
D gene: TRBD2
clone size: -
V gene: TRBV10-1
CDR3 protein: CASSDGIAGSNEQFF
CDR3 DNA: TGCGCCAGCAGTGACGGAATAGCGGGATCCAATGAGCAGTTCTTC

J gene: TRBJ2-2
D gene: TRBD2
clone size: -
V gene: TRBV7-8
CDR3 protein: CASSPYEASGGTGELFF
CDR3 DNA: TGTGCCAGCAGCCCGTACGAGGCTAGCGGGGGCACCGGGGAGCTGTTTTTT

J gene: TRBJ1-2
D gene: TRBD1
clone size: -
V gene: TRBV4-1
CDR3 protein: CASSQDLPGGASYGYTF
CDR3 DNA: TGCGCCAGCAGCCAAGATCTCCCAGGGGGCGCGTCCTATGGCTACACCTTC

J gene: TRBJ1-2
D gene: -
clone size: -
V gene: TRBV9
CDR3 protein: CASSGGGGGGYTF
CDR3 DNA: TGTGCCAGCAGCGGCGGCGGGGGGGGTGGCTACACCTTC

J gene: TRBJ1-2
D gene: TRBD1
clone size: -
V gene: TRBV29-1
CDR3 protein: CSVEEDPSGQYGYTF
CDR3 DNA: TGCAGCGTTGAAGAAGACCCCTCGGGACAGTATGGCTACACCTTC

J gene: TRBJ2-5
D gene: -
clone size: -
V gene: TRBV6-5
CDR3 protein: CASSHRVGEVQETQYF
CDR3 DNA: TGTGCCAGCAGTCACAGGGTGGGGGAAGTCCAAGAGACCCAGTACTTC

J gene: TRBJ2-7
D gene: -
clone size: -
V gene: TRBV9
CDR3 protein: CASSVSGTATYEQYF
CDR3 DNA: TGTGCCAGCAGCGTATCTGGGACGGCAACCTACGAGCAGTACTTC

J gene: TRBJ2-2
D gene: -
clone size: -
V gene: TRBV7-9
CDR3 protein: CASSLDDGELFF
CDR3 DNA: TGTGCCAGCAGCTTAGATGACGGGGAGCTGTTTTTT

J gene: TRBJ2-2
D gene: -
clone size: many
V gene: TRBV18
CDR3 protein: CASSPTTGVTGELFF
CDR3 DNA: TGTGCCAGCTCACCTACTACGGGGGTCACCGGGGAGCTGTTTTTT

J gene: TRBJ2-3
D gene: -
clone size: -
V gene: TRBV5-1
CDR3 protein: CASSLYPGAQYF
CDR3 DNA: TGCGCCAGCAGCTTGTACCCTGGGGCGCAGTATTTT

J gene: TRBJ2-5
D gene: -
clone size: many
V gene: TRBV7-9
CDR3 protein: CASSPTPGPAGETQYF
CDR3 DNA: TGTGCCAGCAGTCCAACCCCTGGGCCGGCGGGAGAGACCCAGTACTTC

J gene: TRBJ2-3
D gene: -
clone size: -
V gene: TRBV5-1
CDR3 protein: CASTLGRPDDTQYF
CDR3 DNA: TGCGCCAGCACTCTAGGCCGTCCCGACGATACGCAGTATTTT

J gene: TRBJ2-1
D gene: -
clone size: -
V gene: TRBV5-5
CDR3 protein: CASSARIEPFF
CDR3 DNA: TGTGCCAGCAGCGCCAGGATAGAGCCGTTCTTC

J gene: TRBJ2-2
D gene: -
clone size: many
V gene: TRBV4-1
CDR3 protein: CASAVENTGELFF
CDR3 DNA: TGCGCCAGCGCCGTAGAGAACACCGGGGAGCTGTTTTTT

J gene: TRBJ2-3
D gene: TRBD2
clone size: -
V gene: TRBV12-3/TRBV12-4
CDR3 protein: CASILAGGTDTQYF
CDR3 DNA: TGTGCCAGCATACTAGCGGGGGGCACAGATACGCAGTATTTT

J gene: TRBJ1-1
D gene: -
clone size: many
V gene: TRBV7-3
CDR3 protein: CASSTLIHTEAFF
CDR3 DNA: TGTGCCAGCAGCACCCTCATTCACACTGAAGCTTTCTTT

J gene: TRBJ1-6
D gene: TRBD1
clone size: -
V gene: TRBV4-1
CDR3 protein: CASSQRTGGSSPLHF
CDR3 DNA: TGCGCCAGCAGCCAAAGGACAGGGGGCTCGTCACCCCTCCACTTT

J gene: TRBJ1-3
D gene: -
clone size: few
V gene: TRBV6-6
CDR3 protein: CASSHEGSGNTIYF
CDR3 DNA: TGTGCCAGCAGTCACGAGGGATCTGGAAACACCATATATTTT

J gene: TRBJ2-1
D gene: -
clone size: few
V gene: TRBV6-2/TRBV6-3
CDR3 protein: CASSYSKGRGSYNEQFF
CDR3 DNA: TGTGCCAGCAGTTACTCGAAGGGCAGGGGCTCCTACAATGAGCAGTTCTTC

J gene: TRBJ2-7
D gene: -
clone size: -
V gene: TRBV4-1
CDR3 protein: CASSQVRDDYEQYF
CDR3 DNA: TGCGCCAGCAGCCAAGTACGCGACGACTACGAGCAGTACTTC

J gene: TRBJ2-3
D gene: TRBD2
clone size: -
V gene: TRBV7-2
CDR3 protein: CASSLVSVLAGARDTQYF
CDR3 DNA: TGTGCCAGCAGCTTAGTGTCAGTGCTAGCGGGGGCTCGAGATACGCAGTATTTT